This is a list of T cell receptor beta chains from one sample in a study of cytomegalovirus exposure and HLA in healthy donors. Some clones are missing from TCRdb's copy, which holds only in-frame ones; the method was immunoSEQ multiplex PCR. This sample's table has about 120,000 clones. The material sequenced was PBMCs. The source is a man aged 18 to 29 in good health and CMV-seronegative. Each CDR3 is given with its conserved first and last residue. A D gene is named only where the DNA matches it firmly.

TRBJ1-2 NA 12 TRBV5-1 CASSLEREGYTF TGCGCCAGCAGCTTGGAAAGGGAGGGCTACACCTTC
TRBJ2-1 TRBD1 15 TRBV11-3 CASSPGQGARNEQFF TGTGCCAGCAGCCCGGGACAGGGAGCGAGAAATGAGCAGTTCTTC
TRBJ1-6 NA 13 TRBV2 CASSERYNSPLHF TGTGCCAGCAGTGAACGCTATAATTCACCCCTCCACTTT
TRBJ2-3 TRBD2 18 TRBV29-1 CSVGSGFRPAGETDTQYF TGCAGCGTTGGAAGCGGTTTCCGACCGGCGGGGGAAACAGATACGCAGTATTTT
TRBJ2-1 NA 17 TRBV27 CASWTNRWAQSYNEQFF TGTGCCAGCTGGACTAATAGGTGGGCCCAGTCCTACAATGAGCAGTTCTTC
TRBJ1-5 TRBD1 17 TRBV6-1 CASSEGVRGQGNQPQHF TGTGCCAGCAGTGAAGGGGTAAGGGGGCAGGGCAATCAGCCCCAGCATTTT
TRBJ2-5 NA 18 TRBV4-3 CASSQEIAAPRFQETQYF TGCGCCAGCAGCCAAGAAATAGCCGCACCGCGATTTCAAGAGACCCAGTACTTC
TRBJ2-3 NA 11 TRBV30 CAWSAGDTQYF TGTGCCTGGAGTGCCGGAGATACGCAGTATTTT
TRBJ2-7 NA 15 TRBV7-2 CASSLSGVPSYEQYF TGTGCCAGCAGCTTATCAGGGGTGCCCTCCTACGAGCAGTACTTC
TRBJ2-7 TRBD1 13 TRBV11-3 CASSLTGGAEQYF TGTGCCAGCAGCCTGACAGGGGGGGCCGAGCAGTACTTC
TRBJ1-2 NA 14 TRBV11-2 CASSLGYRVYGYTF TGTGCCAGCAGCTTAGGGTACAGAGTATATGGCTACACCTTC
TRBJ1-5 NA 15 TRBV5-1 CASSLDPGTHQPQHF TGCGCCAGCAGCTTGGACCCGGGTACTCACCAGCCCCAGCATTTT
TRBJ1-1 NA 13 TRBV7-3 CASSWTVNTEAFF TGTGCCAGCAGTTGGACAGTTAACACTGAAGCTTTCTTT
TRBJ2-7 NA 16 TRBV5-1 CASSLGFWPGNYEQYF TGCGCCAGCAGCTTGGGGTTCTGGCCAGGCAACTACGAGCAGTACTTC
TRBJ1-6 TRBD1 15 TRBV6-6 CASNPQGHFNSPLHF TGTGCCAGCAACCCACAGGGGCACTTTAATTCACCCCTCCACTTT
TRBJ1-5 TRBD1 16 TRBV28 CASSLGQLVGNQPQHF TGTGCCAGCAGTTTGGGACAGTTGGTGGGCAATCAGCCCCAGCATTTT
TRBJ2-7 NA 11 TRBV11-1 CASSSTGPILF TGTGCCAGCAGCTCCACAGGGCCTATCCTCTTC
TRBJ2-3 TRBD2 17 TRBV9 CASSPRGGGMRTDTQYF TGTGCCAGCAGCCCCCGGGGGGGAGGGATGAGGACAGATACGCAGTATTTT
TRBJ1-2 TRBD1 14 TRBV6-5 CASAIGGARDGYTF TGTGCCAGCGCAATAGGGGGCGCAAGGGATGGCTACACCTTC
TRBJ1-5 NA 13 TRBV18 CASSPGTLEPQHF TGTGCCAGCTCACCAGGGACACTCGAGCCCCAGCATTTT
TRBJ2-6 TRBD1 19 TRBV18 CASSPLPGQGVGGANVLTF TGTGCCAGCTCGCCCTTACCGGGACAGGGTGTAGGTGGGGCCAACGTCCTGACTTTC
TRBJ1-4 NA 13 TRBV5-6 CASSLVAGGNLFF TGTGCCAGCAGCTTGGTAGCCGGGGGGAATCTGTTTTTT
TRBJ2-2 NA 16 TRBV7-2 CASNPIGGLTTGELFF TGTGCCAGCAACCCTATCGGGGGGCTGACCACCGGGGAGCTGTTTTTT
TRBJ2-5 NA 12 TRBV29-1 CSVAGAGETQYF TGCAGCGTTGCAGGCGCTGGAGAGACCCAGTACTTC
TRBJ2-5 TRBD2 14 TRBV30 CAWGSGGQQETQYF TGTGCCTGGGGGAGCGGGGGGCAACAAGAGACCCAGTACTTC
TRBJ1-1 NA 11 TRBV6-5 CASRTYSEAFF TGTGCCAGCAGGACCTACAGTGAAGCTTTCTTT
TRBJ2-1 NA 14 TRBV5-1 CASSLSGSYNEQFF TGCGCCAGCAGCTTAAGCGGCTCCTACAATGAGCAGTTCTTC
TRBJ2-5 TRBD2 17 TRBV7-9 CASSLEPSGVPRGTQYF TGTGCCAGCAGCTTAGAACCTAGCGGGGTACCTAGGGGGACCCAGTACTTC
TRBJ1-1 NA 13 TRBV27 CASSLHGATEAFF TGTGCCAGCAGTTTGCATGGGGCCACTGAAGCTTTCTTT
TRBJ2-2 NA 12 TRBV23-1 CASITETGELFF TGCGCCAGCATAACGGAGACCGGGGAGCTGTTTTTT
TRBJ1-1 NA 13 TRBV30 CAWSINTGYEAFF TGTGCCTGGAGCATCAATACAGGGTATGAAGCTTTCTTT